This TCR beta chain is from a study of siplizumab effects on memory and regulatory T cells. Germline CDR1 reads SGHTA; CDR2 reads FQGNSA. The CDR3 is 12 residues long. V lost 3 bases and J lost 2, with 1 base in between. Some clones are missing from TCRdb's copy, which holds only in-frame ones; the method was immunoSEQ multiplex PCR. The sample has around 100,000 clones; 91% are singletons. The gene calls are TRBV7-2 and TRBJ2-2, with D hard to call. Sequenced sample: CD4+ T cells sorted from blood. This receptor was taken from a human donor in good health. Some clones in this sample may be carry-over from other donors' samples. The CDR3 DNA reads TGTGCCAGCAGCTTTAACACCGGGGAGCTGTTTTTT. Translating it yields CASSFNTGELFF.